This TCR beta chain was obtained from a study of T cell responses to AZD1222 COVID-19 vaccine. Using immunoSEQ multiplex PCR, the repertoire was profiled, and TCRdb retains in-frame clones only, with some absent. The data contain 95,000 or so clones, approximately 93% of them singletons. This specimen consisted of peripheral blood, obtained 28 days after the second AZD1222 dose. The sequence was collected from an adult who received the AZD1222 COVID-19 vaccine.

CDR3 loop: CASSLDGSYEQYF. The DNA for the CDR3 is TGTGCCAGCAGTTTGGACGGATCCTACGAGCAGTACTTC. The chain uses TRBV12-3 or TRBV12-4 and TRBJ2-7; D is ambiguous. The CDR3 covers 13 residues. Between the trimmed V and J ends, which lost 3 bases and 1 base, there was a span of 7 bases.